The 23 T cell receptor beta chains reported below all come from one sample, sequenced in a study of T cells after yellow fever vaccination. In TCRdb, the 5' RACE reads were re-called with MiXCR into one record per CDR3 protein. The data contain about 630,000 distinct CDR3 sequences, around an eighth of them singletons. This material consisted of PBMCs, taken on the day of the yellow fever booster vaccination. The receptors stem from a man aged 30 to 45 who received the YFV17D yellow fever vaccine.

This CDR3 reads CASSGPAGGPETQYF. The CDR3 DNA is TGTGCCAGCAGTGGGCCTGCGGGAGGGCCTGAGACCCAGTACTTC. The chain joins TRBV28 to TRBJ2-5, with TRBD2 identical over 9 bases. With 5 bases clipped from V and 5 bases from J, the junction kept 9 bases outside the gene matches. This CDR3 is 15 amino acids long. Germline V gene data show CDR1 as MDHEN and CDR2 as SYDVKM.

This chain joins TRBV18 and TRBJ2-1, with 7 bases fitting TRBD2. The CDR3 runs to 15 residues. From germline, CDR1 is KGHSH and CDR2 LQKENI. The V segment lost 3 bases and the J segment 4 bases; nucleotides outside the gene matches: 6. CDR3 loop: CASSPSSGTYNEQFF. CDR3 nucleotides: TGTGCCAGCTCACCGTCCAGCGGGACGTACAATGAGCAGTTCTTC.

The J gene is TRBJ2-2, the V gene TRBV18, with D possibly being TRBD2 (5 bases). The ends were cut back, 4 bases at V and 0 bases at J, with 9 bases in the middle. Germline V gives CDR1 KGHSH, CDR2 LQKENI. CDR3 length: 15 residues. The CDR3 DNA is TGTGCCAGCTCACACACGCGGGCGAACACCGGGGAGCTGTTTTTT. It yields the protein CASSHTRANTGELFF.

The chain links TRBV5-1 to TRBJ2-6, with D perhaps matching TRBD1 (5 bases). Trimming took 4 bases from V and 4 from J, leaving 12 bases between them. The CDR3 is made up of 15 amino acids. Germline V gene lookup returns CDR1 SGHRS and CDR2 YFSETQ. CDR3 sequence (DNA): TGCGCCAGCAGCGTGCAGGGTACGGGGGCCAACGTCCTGACTTTC. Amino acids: CASSVQGTGANVLTF.

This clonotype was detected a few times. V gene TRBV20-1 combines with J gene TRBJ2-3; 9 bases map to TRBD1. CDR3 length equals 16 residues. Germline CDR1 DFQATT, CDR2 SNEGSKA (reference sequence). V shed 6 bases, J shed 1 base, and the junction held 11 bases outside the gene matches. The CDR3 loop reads CSAVIQGARGTDTQYF. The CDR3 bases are TGCAGTGCGGTTATACAGGGGGCTAGGGGCACAGATACGCAGTATTTT.

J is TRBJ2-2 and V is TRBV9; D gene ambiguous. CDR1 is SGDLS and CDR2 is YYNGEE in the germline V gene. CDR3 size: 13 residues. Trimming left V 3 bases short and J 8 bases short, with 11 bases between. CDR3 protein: CASSARLRGELFF. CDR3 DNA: TGTGCCAGCAGCGCCAGATTAAGAGGGGAGCTGTTTTTT. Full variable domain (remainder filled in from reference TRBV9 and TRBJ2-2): DSGVTQTPKHLITATGQRVTLRCSPRSGDLSVYWYQQSLDQGLQFLIQYYNGEERAKGNILERFSAQQFPDLHSELNLSSLELGDSALYFCASSARLRGELFFGEGSRLTVL.

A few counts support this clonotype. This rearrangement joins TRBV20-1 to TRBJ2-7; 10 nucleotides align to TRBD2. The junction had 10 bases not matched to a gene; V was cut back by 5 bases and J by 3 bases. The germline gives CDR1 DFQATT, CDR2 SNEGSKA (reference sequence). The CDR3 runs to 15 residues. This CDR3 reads CSAQPSGRADYEQYF. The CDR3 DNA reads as TGCAGTGCTCAACCCAGCGGGAGGGCGGACTACGAGCAGTACTTC.

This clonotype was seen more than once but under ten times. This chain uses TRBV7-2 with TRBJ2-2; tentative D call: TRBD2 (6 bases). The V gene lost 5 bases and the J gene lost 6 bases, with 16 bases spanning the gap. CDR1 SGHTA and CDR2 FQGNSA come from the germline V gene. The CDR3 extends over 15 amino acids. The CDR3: CASSPRRDGAGELFF. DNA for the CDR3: TGTGCCAGCAGCCCGCGGAGGGACGGGGCCGGGGAGCTGTTTTTT.

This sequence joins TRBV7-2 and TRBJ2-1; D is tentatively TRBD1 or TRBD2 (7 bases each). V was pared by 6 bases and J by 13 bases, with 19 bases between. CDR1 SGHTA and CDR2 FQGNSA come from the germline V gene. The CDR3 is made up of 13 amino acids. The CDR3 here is CASRPGGAGAQFF. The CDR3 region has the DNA TGTGCCAGCAGACCAGGGGGGGCGGGGGCCCAGTTCTTC.

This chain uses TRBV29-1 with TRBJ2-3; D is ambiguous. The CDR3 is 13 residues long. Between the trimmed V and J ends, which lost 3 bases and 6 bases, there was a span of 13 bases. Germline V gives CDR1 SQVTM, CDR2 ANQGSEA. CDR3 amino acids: CSVDEVAADTQYF. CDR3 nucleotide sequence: TGCAGCGTTGACGAGGTGGCGGCTGATACGCAGTATTTT.

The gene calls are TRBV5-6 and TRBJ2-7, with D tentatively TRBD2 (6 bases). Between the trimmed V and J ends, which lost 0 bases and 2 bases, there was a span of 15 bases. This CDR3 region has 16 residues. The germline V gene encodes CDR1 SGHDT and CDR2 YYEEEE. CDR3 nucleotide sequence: TGTGCCAGCAGCTTGGGTTTGGTAGCGGAAGCCTACGAGCAGTACTTC. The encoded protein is CASSLGLVAEAYEQYF.

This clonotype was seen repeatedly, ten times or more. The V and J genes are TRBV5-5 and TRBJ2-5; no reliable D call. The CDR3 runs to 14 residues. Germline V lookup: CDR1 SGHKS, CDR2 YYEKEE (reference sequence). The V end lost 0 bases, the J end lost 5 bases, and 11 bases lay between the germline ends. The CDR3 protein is CASSLAPHLETQYF. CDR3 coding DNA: TGTGCCAGCAGCTTGGCACCTCATTTGGAGACCCAGTACTTC.

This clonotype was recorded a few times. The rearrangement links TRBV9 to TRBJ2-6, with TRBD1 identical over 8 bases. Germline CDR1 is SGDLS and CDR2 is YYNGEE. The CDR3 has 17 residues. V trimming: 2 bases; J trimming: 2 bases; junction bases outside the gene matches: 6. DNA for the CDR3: TGTGCCAGCAGCGTCCTTGGACAGGGTACTGGGGCCAACGTCCTGACTTTC. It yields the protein CASSVLGQGTGANVLTF.

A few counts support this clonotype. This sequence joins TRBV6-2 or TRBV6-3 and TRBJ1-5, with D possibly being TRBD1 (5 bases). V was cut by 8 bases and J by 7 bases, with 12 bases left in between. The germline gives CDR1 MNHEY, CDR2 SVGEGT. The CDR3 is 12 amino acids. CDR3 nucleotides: TGTGCCAGCCTCAGGGTCGGACAGCCCCAGCATTTT. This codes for CASLRVGQPQHF.

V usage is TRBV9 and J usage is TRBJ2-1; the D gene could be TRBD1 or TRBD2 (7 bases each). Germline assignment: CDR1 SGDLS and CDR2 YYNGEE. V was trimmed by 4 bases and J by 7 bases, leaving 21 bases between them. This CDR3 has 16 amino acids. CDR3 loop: CASSPGGRGLRNEQFF. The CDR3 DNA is TGTGCCAGCAGCCCAGGGGGGAGGGGGCTAAGGAATGAGCAGTTCTTC.

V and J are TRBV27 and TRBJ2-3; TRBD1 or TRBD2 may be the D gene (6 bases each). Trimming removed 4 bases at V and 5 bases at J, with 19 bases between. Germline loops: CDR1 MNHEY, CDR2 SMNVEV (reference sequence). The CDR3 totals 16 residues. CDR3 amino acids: CASSYLGGREQDTQYF. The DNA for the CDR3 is TGTGCCAGCAGTTATTTAGGGGGGAGAGAGCAAGATACGCAGTATTTT.

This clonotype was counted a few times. The chain's CDR3 is CAISPVGGSHEQYF. The CDR3 coding sequence is TGTGCCATCAGTCCTGTTGGGGGGTCCCACGAGCAGTACTTC. V gene TRBV10-3 combines with J gene TRBJ2-7; TRBD2 might be the D (6 bases). The CDR3 length is 14 residues. V was clipped by 5 bases and J by 5 bases, with 16 bases between them. Germline-derived CDR1 and CDR2 are ENHRY and SYGVKD.

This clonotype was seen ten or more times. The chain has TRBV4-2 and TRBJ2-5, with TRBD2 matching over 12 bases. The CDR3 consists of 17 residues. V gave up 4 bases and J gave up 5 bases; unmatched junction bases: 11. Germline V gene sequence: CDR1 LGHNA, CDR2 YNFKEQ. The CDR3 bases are TGTGCCAGCAGCCCCCTAGCGACTAGCGGGAGTGGCGAGACCCAGTACTTC. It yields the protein CASSPLATSGSGETQYF.

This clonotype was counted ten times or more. CDR3 sequence: CSARETLSGELFF. The CDR3 DNA sequence: TGCAGTGCTAGGGAGACTCTCTCCGGGGAGCTGTTTTTT. V gene TRBV20-1 combines with J gene TRBJ2-2, with D hard to call. The CDR3 has 13 residues. With 3 bases removed from V and 6 bases from J, the gap between germline ends came to 11 bases. From germline, CDR1 is DFQATT and CDR2 SNEGSKA (reference sequence).

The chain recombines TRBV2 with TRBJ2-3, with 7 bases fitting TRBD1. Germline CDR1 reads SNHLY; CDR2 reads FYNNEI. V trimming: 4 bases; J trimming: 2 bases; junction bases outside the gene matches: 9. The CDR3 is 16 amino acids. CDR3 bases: TGTGCCAGCAGTGTGAGGGTAGGGGGCCCCACAGATACGCAGTATTTT. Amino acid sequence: CASSVRVGGPTDTQYF.

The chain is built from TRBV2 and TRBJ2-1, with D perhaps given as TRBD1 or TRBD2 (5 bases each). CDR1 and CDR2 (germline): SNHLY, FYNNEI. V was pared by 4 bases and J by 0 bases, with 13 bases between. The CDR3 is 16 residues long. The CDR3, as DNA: TGTGCCAGCAGTGGGGCTTGGGGACCCTCCTACAATGAGCAGTTCTTC. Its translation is CASSGAWGPSYNEQFF.

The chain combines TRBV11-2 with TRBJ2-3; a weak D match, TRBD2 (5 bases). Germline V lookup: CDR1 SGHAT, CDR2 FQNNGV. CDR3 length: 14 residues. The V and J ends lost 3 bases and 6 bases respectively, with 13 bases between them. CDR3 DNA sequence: TGTGCCAGCAGCTTGGGCAACGGGATGGATACGCAGTATTTT. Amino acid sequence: CASSLGNGMDTQYF.

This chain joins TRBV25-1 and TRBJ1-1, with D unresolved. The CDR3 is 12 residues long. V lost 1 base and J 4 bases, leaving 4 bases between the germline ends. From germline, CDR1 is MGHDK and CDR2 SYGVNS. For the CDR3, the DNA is TGTGCCAGCAGTGAATCGGCCACTGAAGCTTTCTTT. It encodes CASSESATEAFF. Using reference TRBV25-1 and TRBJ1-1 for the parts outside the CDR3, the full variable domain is EADIYQTPRYLVIGTGKKITLECSQTMGHDKMYWYQQDPGMELHLIHYSYGVNSTEKGDLSSESTVSRIRTEHFPLTLESARPSHTSQYLCASSESATEAFFGQGTRLTVV.